This is a list of T cell receptor beta chains from one sample in a study of cytomegalovirus exposure and HLA in healthy donors. Produced via immunoSEQ multiplex PCR; TCRdb's table is partial and in-frame only. The sample shows 200,000 to 250,000 clones, approximately 82% of them seen only once. What was sequenced was PBMCs. The source of these receptors is a woman aged 18-35 years in good health and CMV-seronegative. Each CDR3 is given without its conserved first and last residue. Part of the rows lack a size; the others show once, few, many or a class for expanded clones.

V	J	size	CDR3
TRBV28	TRBJ1-4	.	ASGTGGESEKLF
TRBV6-4	TRBJ2-7	.	ASSSPRPDGLSSYEQY
TRBV27	TRBJ2-6	.	ASSLWGSSGANVLT
TRBV5-6	TRBJ2-7	.	ASSLYSRVYEQY
TRBV11-2	TRBJ2-7	once	ASSFSGGLYEQY
TRBV27	TRBJ2-7	once	ASSLSIMGPYEQY
TRBV5-1	TRBJ2-1	.	ASSLPSGSGHEQF
TRBV30	TRBJ2-6	.	AWGQASGANVLT
TRBV5-6	TRBJ1-4	few	ASSLIGDGAVEKLF
TRBV27	TRBJ1-4	.	ASSLRGGDREKLF
TRBV28	TRBJ2-7	.	ASRPPRGTVEQY
TRBV2	TRBJ1-6	few	ASSGQGQEGSPLH
TRBV4-2	TRBJ2-7	.	ASSQEVSISYEQY
TRBV28	TRBJ2-7	.	ASTSRGHEQY
TRBV4-2	TRBJ2-2	few	ASSPRRNTGELF
TRBV2	TRBJ1-2	many	ASIQDRGLNYGYT
TRBV27	TRBJ1-2	.	ASSKQQGHLVMGGYT
TRBV28	TRBJ1-5	.	ASRGPGTGGLNYQPQH